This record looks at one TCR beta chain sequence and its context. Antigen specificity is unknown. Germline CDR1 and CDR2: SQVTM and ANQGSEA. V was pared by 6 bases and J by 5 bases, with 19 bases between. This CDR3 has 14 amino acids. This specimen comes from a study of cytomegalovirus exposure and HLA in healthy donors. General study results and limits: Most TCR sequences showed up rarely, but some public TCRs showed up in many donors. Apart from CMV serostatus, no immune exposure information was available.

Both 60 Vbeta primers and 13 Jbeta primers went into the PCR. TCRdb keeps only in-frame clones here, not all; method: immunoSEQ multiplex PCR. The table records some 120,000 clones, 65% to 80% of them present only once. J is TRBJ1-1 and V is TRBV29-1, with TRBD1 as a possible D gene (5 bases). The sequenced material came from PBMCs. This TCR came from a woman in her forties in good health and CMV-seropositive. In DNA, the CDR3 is TGCAGCGTGAAAAGGGGTGTGGGGAGGACTGAAGCTTTCTTT. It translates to CSVKRGVGRTEAFF.